The 28 T cell receptor beta chains presented below share a single source sample, sequenced in a study of blood T cell repertoires in COVID-19. Method: immunoSEQ multiplex PCR; TCRdb's copy keeps in-frame clones and lacks some. Here the sample spans 360,000 or so clones, roughly 87% being singletons. The sequencing input was PBMCs or T cells enriched from blood (not recorded which). The origin of the receptors is a woman in her 50s who had recovered from COVID-19.

The chain uses TRBV6-5 and TRBJ2-6; tentatively, D is TRBD1 (5 bases). The germline V gene has CDR1 MNHEY and CDR2 SVGAGI. The CDR3 loop spans 14 amino acids. V lost 7 bases and J lost 2, with 9 bases in between. The CDR3 region is CASKQAAGANVLTF. DNA for the CDR3: TGTGCCAGCAAACAGGCCGCTGGGGCCAACGTCCTGACTTTC.

The chain recombines TRBV11-1 with TRBJ2-1; 9 nucleotides line up with TRBD1. Trimming took 5 bases from V and 9 from J; bases not matched to a gene: 11. The CDR3 is 15 amino acids. The germline gives CDR1 SGHAT, CDR2 FQDESV (reference sequence). The chain's CDR3 is CASSATGTGIGEQFF. CDR3 nucleotides: TGTGCCAGCAGCGCCACCGGGACAGGGATCGGTGAGCAGTTCTTC.

This clone is a singleton in its sample. This chain connects TRBV29-1 to TRBJ1-3; D is unresolved. Per germline, CDR1 SQVTM and CDR2 ANQGSEA. V was clipped by 7 bases and J by 0 bases, with 10 bases between them. The CDR3 sequence is 13 residues long. The CDR3 sequence: CSACPSSGNTIYF. Written as DNA, the CDR3 is TGCAGCGCTTGCCCTAGCTCTGGAAACACCATATATTTT.

The J gene is TRBJ2-7, the V gene TRBV11-2; 9 positions agree with TRBD1. CDR1 is SGHAT, CDR2 FQNNGV, per germline. V gave up 1 base and J gave up 5 bases; unmatched junction bases: 0. CDR3 length: 13 amino acids. In DNA form, the CDR3 reads TGTGCCAGCAGCTTAGGGACAGGGGACGAGCAGTACTTC. Amino acids: CASSLGTGDEQYF.

This chain uses TRBV5-1 with TRBJ1-1; 9 bases align to TRBD1. With 3 bases clipped from V and 3 bases from J, the junction kept 6 bases outside the gene matches. The CDR3 spans 15 residues. Per germline, CDR1 SGHRS and CDR2 YFSETQ. CDR3 nucleotide sequence: TGCGCCAGCAGCTGGGGGGACAGGGAAGACACTGAAGCTTTCTTT. Translation: CASSWGDREDTEAFF.

This chain joins TRBV15 and TRBJ1-3; a weak D match, TRBD1 (5 bases). This CDR3 is 14 amino acids long. The germline V gene has CDR1 LNHNV and CDR2 YYDKDF (reference sequence). V was shortened by 8 bases and J by 8 bases, with 19 bases between the two germline ends. The CDR3 is CATRHLDSGYTIYF. The CDR3 DNA reads TGTGCCACCCGACACCTTGACAGTGGGTACACCATATATTTT.

Of note for this clone: A junction end diverges from the germline sequence, so it may reflect a read error. The gene calls are TRBV7-2 and TRBJ1-2; 8 bases map to TRBD1. Germline values: CDR1 SGHTA, CDR2 FQGNSA. This CDR3 comprises 13 residues. DNA of the CDR3: TGTGCCAGCAGCTTAACAGGACAGGGTGGCGACACCTTC. This translates into CASSLTGQGGDTF. Variable domain in full (rest from reference TRBV7-2 and TRBJ1-2): GAGVSQSPSNKVTEKGKDVELRCDPISGHTALYWYRQSLGQGLEFLIYFQGNSAPDKSGLPSDRFSAERTGGSVSTLTIQRTQQEDSAVYLCASSLTGQGGDTFGSGTRLTVV.

The V call is TRBV12-2, the J call TRBJ1-1; TRBD1, the D gene given by the table, was not confirmed from the DNA. TRBV12-2 is a known pseudogene. The CDR3 has 14 amino acids. The chain's CDR3 is CASRFNHTGGEAFF. The CDR3 coding sequence is TGTGCAAGTCGCTTCAATCATACAGGGGGTGAAGCTTTCTTT.

V and J are TRBV3-1 (or the pseudogene TRBV3-2) and TRBJ2-7; possible D gene TRBD2, 6 bases. The CDR3 runs 14 residues. Trimming stripped 1 base from V and 2 bases from J, with 9 bases between. Germline-derived CDR1 and CDR2 are LGHDT and YNNKEL (reference sequence). The CDR3 bases are TGTGCCAGCAGCCAAGGACTAGAACCCTACGAGCAGTACTTC. This gives the protein CASSQGLEPYEQYF.

The CDR3 loop is CASSYSSGEWVRETQYF. The DNA for the CDR3 is TGTGCCAGCAGTTACTCTAGCGGGGAGTGGGTACGGGAGACCCAGTACTTC. The V call is TRBV6-2 or TRBV6-3, the J call TRBJ2-5; 8 nucleotides align to TRBD2. Germline loops: CDR1 MNHEY, CDR2 SVGEGT. This CDR3 region has 17 residues. V trimming: 0 bases; J trimming: 5 bases; junction bases outside the gene matches: 11.

CDR3 sequence: CASSPLGGGTDTQYF. The DNA for the CDR3 is TGTGCCAGTAGTCCGCTAGGTGGTGGCACAGATACGCAGTATTTT. The chain combines TRBV19 with TRBJ2-3; no definite D call. Between the trimmed V and J ends, which lost 5 bases and 1 base, there was a span of 13 bases. The CDR3 consists of 15 residues. Germline V gene sequence: CDR1 LNHDA, CDR2 SQIVND (reference sequence). The complete variable domain, with remaining parts taken from reference TRBV19 and TRBJ2-3, reads DGGITQSPKYLFRKEGQNVTLSCEQNLNHDAMYWYRQDPGQGLRLIYYSQIVNDFQKGDIAEGYSVSREKKESFPLTVTSAQKNPTAFYLCASSPLGGGTDTQYFGPGTRLTVL.

The chain joins TRBV18 to TRBJ2-6; tentatively, D is TRBD1 (5 bases). V lost 6 bases and J 4 bases, leaving 10 bases between the germline ends. CDR1 and CDR2 (germline): KGHSH, LQKENI. There are 14 residues in the CDR3. Written as DNA, the CDR3 is TGTGCCAGCTCCCGACAGATGGGGGCCAACGTCCTGACTTTC. Its translation: CASSRQMGANVLTF.

The chain uses TRBV11-3 and TRBJ2-5; D may be TRBD1 (6 bases). The CDR3 spans 13 residues. V was clipped by 1 base and J by 10 bases, with 13 bases between them. Germline V gives CDR1 SGHNT, CDR2 YENEEA. For the CDR3, the DNA is TGTGCCAGCAGCTTAGGGGGGCTAGCCCTCCAGTACTTC. Encoded protein: CASSLGGLALQYF.

The chain uses TRBV28 and TRBJ1-2; the D is unclear. CDR1 and CDR2 from the germline V gene are MDHEN and SYDVKM. Between the trimmed V and J ends, which lost 3 bases and 2 bases, there was a span of 19 bases. CDR3 length: 17 amino acids. The CDR3 sequence is CASSFPSDRVGNYGYTF. The CDR3 nucleotides are TGTGCCAGCAGTTTCCCCTCCGACCGGGTTGGGAACTATGGCTACACCTTC.

DNA of the CDR3: TGTGCCAGCAGTCCGGGACAGGGGTATGGCTACACCTTC. Protein: CASSPGQGYGYTF. The chain couples TRBV2 to TRBJ1-2; 10 bases match TRBD1. This CDR3 contains 13 residues. V gave up 5 bases and J gave up 5 bases; unmatched junction bases: 2. Per the germline V gene, CDR1 is SNHLY and CDR2 is FYNNEI.

This clone was counted once. The CDR3 DNA reads as TGTGCCAGTAACCCGACCCCCAGCGCTGGAAACAATGAGCAGTTCTTC. As protein: CASNPTPSAGNNEQFF. The chain employs TRBV19 and TRBJ2-1; D gene unclear. Germline V CDR1 and CDR2: LNHDA, SQIVND (reference sequence). V gave up 7 bases and J gave up 5 bases, with 21 bases separating them. There are 16 residues in the CDR3.

This chain links TRBV4-1 with TRBJ1-4, with 8 bases fitting TRBD1. The CDR3 contains 16 residues. With 4 bases clipped from V and 6 bases from J, the junction kept 10 bases outside the gene matches. CDR1 and CDR2 (germline): MGHRA, YSYEKL. This chain's CDR3 is CASSRTPTGGDEKLFF. In nucleotides, the CDR3 is TGCGCCAGCAGCCGAACCCCCACAGGGGGGGATGAAAAACTGTTTTTT.

The rearrangement joins TRBV9 to TRBJ2-1; TRBD2 aligns across 8 bases. V shed 0 bases and J 7 bases; nucleotides not matched to a gene: 24. The germline V gene has CDR1 SGDLS and CDR2 YYNGEE. The CDR3 totals 21 residues. The CDR3 spells CASSVVSSGTTVLVYKNEQFF. CDR3 in DNA: TGTGCCAGCAGCGTAGTAAGTAGCGGGACCACCGTTCTCGTTTACAAGAATGAGCAGTTCTTC. Variable domain in full (rest from reference TRBV9 and TRBJ2-1): DSGVTQTPKHLITATGQRVTLRCSPRSGDLSVYWYQQSLDQGLQFLIQYYNGEERAKGNILERFSAQQFPDLHSELNLSSLELGDSALYFCASSVVSSGTTVLVYKNEQFFGPGTRLTVL.

The V gene is TRBV30, the J gene TRBJ2-1; 8 bases align to TRBD2. With 0 bases clipped from V and 7 bases from J, the junction kept 8 bases outside the gene matches. This CDR3 spans 15 amino acids. From germline, CDR1 is GTSNPN and CDR2 SVGIG (reference sequence). The CDR3, as DNA: TGTGCCTGGAGTGTACATAGCGGGGTTAATAATGAGCAGTTCTTC. This codes for CAWSVHSGVNNEQFF.

The chain combines TRBV7-6 with TRBJ2-3; possible D gene TRBD1, 6 bases. There are 14 residues in the CDR3. Germline V CDR1 and CDR2: SGHVS, FNYEAQ. Trimming pared 2 bases from V and 6 bases from J, leaving 12 bases between. This CDR3 is CASSLLSQGDTQYF. In nucleotides, the CDR3 is TGTGCCAGCAGCTTACTTTCCCAGGGGGATACGCAGTATTTT.

This chain uses TRBV5-1 with TRBJ2-3, with TRBD2 as a possible D gene (6 bases). The V and J ends lost 2 bases and 0 bases respectively, with 10 bases between them. Germline CDR1 and CDR2: SGHRS and YFSETQ. The CDR3 has 15 residues. CDR3 sequence: CASSFGLASTDTQYF. The CDR3 DNA sequence: TGCGCCAGCAGCTTCGGGCTAGCGAGCACAGATACGCAGTATTTT.

The chain carries TRBV5-4 and TRBJ2-2; 10 nucleotides match TRBD2. Germline trimming cut 4 bases from V and 6 bases from J; bases unmatched to any gene: 9. The CDR3 sequence is 16 residues long. Per the germline V gene, CDR1 is SGHNT and CDR2 is YYREEE (reference sequence). Here the CDR3 DNA reads TGTGCCAGCAGCCCGCGGCTAGCGGGAGTTGCCGGGGAGCTGTTTTTT. It yields the protein CASSPRLAGVAGELFF.

The chain has TRBV9 and TRBJ1-1; weak D call: TRBD1 (5 bases). CDR1 and CDR2 from the germline V gene are SGDLS and YYNGEE. The CDR3 runs to 13 residues. The ends were cut back, 0 bases at V and 3 bases at J, with 6 bases in the middle. The CDR3 spells CASSVEGDTEAFF. CDR3 nucleotides: TGTGCCAGCAGCGTAGAAGGGGACACTGAAGCTTTCTTT.

CDR3 amino acids: CASSVSGQPGNTIYF. The DNA for the CDR3 is TGTGCCAGCAGCGTATCGGGACAACCTGGAAACACCATATATTTT. The rearrangement uses TRBV9 and TRBJ1-3; D perhaps matches TRBD1 (6 bases). Deletions cut 1 base from V and 2 bases from J, with 10 bases between. Germline V gene lookup returns CDR1 SGDLS and CDR2 YYNGEE. The CDR3 spans 15 residues.

This chain links TRBV18 with TRBJ1-3; TRBD1 matches 7 bases. With V trimmed by 8 bases and J by 2 bases, 3 bases remained unmatched. CDR1 and CDR2 from the germline V gene are KGHSH and LQKENI. This CDR3 contains 13 residues. This chain's CDR3 is CASQGDAGNTIYF. The CDR3, as DNA: TGTGCCAGCCAGGGGGACGCTGGAAACACCATATATTTT.

This chain uses TRBV19 with TRBJ1-2, with a tentative D call TRBD1 (5 bases). The V end was cut by 2 bases, the J end by 8 bases, with 12 bases between. Looked up from germline, CDR1 is LNHDA and CDR2 is SQIVND (reference sequence). The CDR3 spans 13 residues. The CDR3 spells CASSIPQGWGYTF. The DNA of the CDR3 is TGTGCCAGTAGTATACCCCAGGGATGGGGCTACACCTTC.

This chain joins TRBV30 and TRBJ2-7; 11 bases align to TRBD2. J gave up 7 bases and V 1 base, and 6 bases lay outside the gene matches. Germline V gene lookup returns CDR1 GTSNPN and CDR2 SVGIG (reference sequence). This CDR3 contains 14 residues. CDR3 nucleotides: TGTGCCTGGAGTGAACTAGCGGGAGCAGGTGAGCAGTACTTC. This translates into CAWSELAGAGEQYF.

The chain combines TRBV7-2 with TRBJ1-2, with D possibly being TRBD1 (6 bases). Per germline, CDR1 SGHTA and CDR2 FQGNSA. V shed 5 bases and J shed 4 bases, with 11 bases lying between them. The CDR3 runs to 13 residues. CDR3 amino acids: CASSERGGYGYTF. The DNA for the CDR3 is TGTGCCAGCAGCGAAAGAGGGGGCTATGGCTACACCTTC.